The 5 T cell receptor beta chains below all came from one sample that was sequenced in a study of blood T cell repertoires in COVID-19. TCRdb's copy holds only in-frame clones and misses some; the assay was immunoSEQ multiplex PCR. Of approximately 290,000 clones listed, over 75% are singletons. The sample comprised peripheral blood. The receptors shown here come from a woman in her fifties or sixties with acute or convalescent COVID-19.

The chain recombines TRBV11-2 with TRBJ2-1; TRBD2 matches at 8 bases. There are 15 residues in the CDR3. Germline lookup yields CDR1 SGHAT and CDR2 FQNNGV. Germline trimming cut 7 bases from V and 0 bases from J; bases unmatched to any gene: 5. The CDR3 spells CASTPAGVSYNEQFF. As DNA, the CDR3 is TGTGCCAGCACCCCAGCGGGGGTCTCCTACAATGAGCAGTTCTTC.

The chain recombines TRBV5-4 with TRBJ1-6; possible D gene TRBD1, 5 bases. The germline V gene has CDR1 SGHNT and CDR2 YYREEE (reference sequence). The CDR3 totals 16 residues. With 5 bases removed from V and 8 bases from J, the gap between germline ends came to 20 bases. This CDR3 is CASSFQLTGLHSPLHF. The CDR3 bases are TGTGCCAGCAGTTTCCAGCTTACAGGATTACATTCACCCCTCCACTTT.

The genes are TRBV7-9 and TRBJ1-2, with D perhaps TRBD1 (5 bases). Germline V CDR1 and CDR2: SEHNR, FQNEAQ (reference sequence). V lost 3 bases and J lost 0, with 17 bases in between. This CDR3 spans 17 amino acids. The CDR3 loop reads CASSLEGARGTNYGYTF. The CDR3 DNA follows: TGTGCCAGCAGCTTGGAAGGGGCGCGGGGGACTAACTATGGCTACACCTTC.

DNA for the CDR3: TGCGCCAGCAGCTTGGCCCTAGCGGGAGTCAGCACAGATACGCAGTATTTT. As protein: CASSLALAGVSTDTQYF. This chain uses TRBV5-1 with TRBJ2-3; TRBD2 matches at 10 bases. This CDR3 comprises 17 residues. V shed 0 bases and J 0 bases; nucleotides not matched to a gene: 4. Germline-derived CDR1 and CDR2 are SGHRS and YFSETQ.

CDR3 bases: TGTGCCAGCAGCTTAGGTGGAGGGGAAAAACTGTTTTTT. This encodes CASSLGGGEKLFF. The V call is TRBV7-2, the J call TRBJ1-4; D is uncertain. Trimming removed 1 base at V and 8 bases at J, with 8 bases between. Germline-derived CDR1 and CDR2 are SGHTA and FQGNSA. The CDR3 is 13 residues long.